These 29 T cell receptor beta chains share one sample of origin, sequenced in a study of shared clonotypes between healthy human individuals. Sequenced by immunoSEQ multiplex PCR; TCRdb stores in-frame clones only, minus some. The sample includes 2 million to 2.5 million clones, under 95% of them seen just once. The material sequenced was naive CD4+ T cells from PBMCs. Subset in this sample: CD45RA+ positively selected. These receptors were obtained from a man aged 18 to 30 in good health. Some clones in this sample may be carry-over from other donors' samples.

The J gene is TRBJ1-2, the V gene TRBV29-1, with D possibly TRBD1 on 5 matching bases. The V end lost 3 bases, the J end lost 7 bases, and 21 bases lay between the germline ends. This CDR3 contains 15 residues. Germline CDR1 reads SQVTM; CDR2 reads ANQGSEA. For the CDR3, the DNA is TGCAGCGTTGATGATACTTTTGGGCAGGGTGCTGGCTACACCTTC. It codes for CSVDDTFGQGAGYTF.

The chain combines TRBV19 with TRBJ1-2, with D tentatively TRBD1 (5 bases). This CDR3 spans 15 amino acids. CDR1 and CDR2 from the germline V gene are LNHDA and SQIVND (reference sequence). With 7 bases removed from V and 4 bases from J, the gap between germline ends came to 19 bases. The CDR3 loop is CASTRPSYDSYGYTF. The DNA for the CDR3 is TGTGCCAGTACCCGACCTTCCTACGACAGCTATGGCTACACCTTC. The full variable domain, rest sourced from reference TRBV19 and TRBJ1-2, is DGGITQSPKYLFRKEGQNVTLSCEQNLNHDAMYWYRQDPGQGLRLIYYSQIVNDFQKGDIAEGYSVSREKKESFPLTVTSAQKNPTAFYLCASTRPSYDSYGYTFGSGTRLTVV.

V usage is TRBV28 and J usage is TRBJ2-7, with D tentatively TRBD1 or TRBD2 (5 bases each). The CDR3 has 15 amino acids. Germline CDR1 reads MDHEN; CDR2 reads SYDVKM. The V end lost 7 bases, the J end lost 0 bases, and 16 bases lay between the germline ends. CDR3 coding DNA: TGTGCCAGCACCACTGAGGGGCGGAGCTCCTACGAGCAGTACTTC. Amino acids: CASTTEGRSSYEQYF.

Concerning this clone itself: The sample carries other DNA sequences with the same CDR3. The chain has TRBV28 and TRBJ1-2; D ambiguous. Germline V CDR1 and CDR2: MDHEN, SYDVKM. The CDR3 totals 12 residues. V lost 3 bases and J lost 2, with 4 bases in between. The CDR3 loop reads CASSFLNYGYTF. The DNA of the CDR3 is TGTGCCAGCAGTTTTCTGAACTATGGCTACACCTTC.

V gene TRBV29-1 combines with J gene TRBJ2-5; perhaps TRBD2 as D (5 bases). Germline CDR1 SQVTM, CDR2 ANQGSEA. The CDR3 has 11 residues. V lost 4 bases, J lost 8 bases, and 11 bases lay in between. Here the CDR3 reads CSVGKEETQYF. DNA for the CDR3: TGCAGCGTTGGAAAGGAGGAAACCCAGTACTTC.

The rearrangement links TRBV28 to TRBJ2-7; D might be TRBD2 (5 bases). Germline CDR1 is MDHEN and CDR2 is SYDVKM. Trimming left V 2 bases short and J 0 bases short, with 14 bases between. This CDR3 spans 16 amino acids. The CDR3 coding sequence is TGTGCCAGCAGTTTAGTAAGCCGGAGGAGCTCCTACGAGCAGTACTTC. It is translated as CASSLVSRRSSYEQYF.

This clone has only a few counts. The V and J genes are TRBV9 and TRBJ1-5; 7 positions match TRBD1. Germline CDR1 and CDR2: SGDLS and YYNGEE. Germline trimming cut 4 bases from V and 5 bases from J; bases unmatched to any gene: 6. CDR3 size: 14 residues. For the CDR3, the DNA is TGTGCCAGCAGCTTCCGGGACAGTGATCAGCCCCAGCATTTT. Translated, it gives CASSFRDSDQPQHF.

V gene TRBV7-8 combines with J gene TRBJ2-1, with unresolved D. In germline, CDR1 is SGHVS, CDR2 FQNEAQ. The CDR3 runs to 15 residues. Trimming removed 5 bases from V and 0 bases from J, with 11 bases in between. The CDR3, as DNA: TGTGCCAGCAGCGTCCAGGTACGCTCCTACAATGAGCAGTTCTTC. It yields the protein CASSVQVRSYNEQFF.

The chain is built from TRBV5-4 and TRBJ2-1; TRBD1 aligns across 7 bases. The CDR3 extends over 16 amino acids. CDR1 is SGHNT and CDR2 is YYREEE in the germline V gene (reference sequence). V lost 3 bases to trimming and J lost 1 base; unmatched junction nucleotides: 7. The CDR3, as DNA: TGTGCCAGCAGCTATCCCGGGACAGAATCCTACAATGAGCAGTTCTTC. This encodes CASSYPGTESYNEQFF.

This chain links TRBV18 with TRBJ1-4, with no clear D. CDR1 KGHSH and CDR2 LQKENI come from the germline V gene. The ends were cut back, 8 bases at V and 0 bases at J, with 7 bases in the middle. The CDR3 extends over 13 amino acids. The CDR3 region is CASHRSTNEKLFF. CDR3 bases: TGTGCCAGCCACAGATCAACTAATGAAAAACTGTTTTTT.

The chain is built from TRBV5-1 and TRBJ2-5, with D possibly TRBD1 on 6 matching bases. Trimming removed 2 bases at V and 4 bases at J, with 15 bases between. The CDR3 loop spans 15 amino acids. Germline loops: CDR1 SGHRS, CDR2 YFSETQ. Here the CDR3 DNA reads TGCGCCAGCAGCTTAATATCTGGGACACCAGAGACCCAGTACTTC. It encodes CASSLISGTPETQYF.

This clone was found a few times. CDR3 residues: CAWSRPRWGAFF. The DNA of the CDR3 is TGTGCCTGGAGTCGACCTCGCTGGGGGGCTTTCTTT. The chain links TRBV30 to TRBJ1-1, with TRBD1 as a possible D gene (5 bases). CDR3 length: 12 residues. V dropped 2 bases and J dropped 11 bases, with 15 bases sitting between them. Germline-derived CDR1 and CDR2 are GTSNPN and SVGIG (reference sequence).

The chain recombines TRBV29-1 with TRBJ2-3, with 13 positions matching TRBD2. The germline CDR1 and CDR2 sequences are SQVTM and ANQGSEA. J gave up 4 bases and V 8 bases, and 18 bases lay outside the gene matches. The CDR3 consists of 18 residues. The CDR3 protein is CSSSSPPGLAGEADTQYF. Here the CDR3 DNA reads TGCAGCTCCTCCTCCCCCCCCGGACTAGCGGGAGAGGCAGATACGCAGTATTTT.

The chain is built from TRBV7-2 and TRBJ2-1; TRBD2 agrees at 7 bases. This CDR3 has 15 residues. With 6 bases clipped from V and 4 bases from J, the junction kept 9 bases outside the gene matches. Per the germline V gene, CDR1 is SGHTA and CDR2 is FQGNSA. This CDR3 is CASRKTAGEYNEQFF. The CDR3 coding sequence is TGTGCCAGCAGGAAAACGGCGGGAGAGTACAATGAGCAGTTCTTC.

As concerns this clone: Within the sample, other DNA sequences also encode this same CDR3. The rearrangement joins TRBV18 to TRBJ2-5; TRBD1 matches 8 bases. Germline V gives CDR1 KGHSH, CDR2 LQKENI. The CDR3 covers 13 residues. Trimming at V came to 2 bases and at J to 4 bases, leaving 0 bases not matched to a gene. The CDR3 DNA follows: TGTGCCAGCTCACCAACAGGGGGAGAGACCCAGTACTTC. Its translation: CASSPTGGETQYF.

The V call is TRBV7-8, the J call TRBJ2-1; maybe TRBD2 (5 bases). This CDR3 has 14 residues. Germline-derived CDR1 and CDR2 are SGHVS and FQNEAQ. The V end was cut by 6 bases, the J end by 2 bases, with 11 bases between. Here the CDR3 reads CASRSSGTYNEQFF. The CDR3 DNA sequence: TGTGCCAGCAGGTCCAGCGGCACCTACAATGAGCAGTTCTTC.

The genes are TRBV19 and TRBJ1-2; 8 bases are shared with TRBD1. Germline values: CDR1 LNHDA, CDR2 SQIVND (reference sequence). The CDR3 has 16 residues. J gave up 0 bases and V 5 bases, and 8 bases lay outside the gene matches. The CDR3 nucleotides are TGTGCCAGTAGTCTTCGACAGGGGAGGACTAACTATGGCTACACCTTC. It codes for CASSLRQGRTNYGYTF.

The CDR3 protein is CASSETGENTEAFF. The CDR3 coding sequence is TGTGCCAGCAGCGAGACAGGAGAGAACACTGAAGCTTTCTTT. The chain links TRBV28 to TRBJ1-1; D is possibly TRBD1 (6 bases). CDR1 MDHEN and CDR2 SYDVKM come from the germline V gene. CDR3 length: 14 residues. V was cut by 6 bases and J by 1 base, with 12 bases left in between.

J is TRBJ1-4 and V is TRBV5-1, with 7 positions matching TRBD1. Germline V CDR1 and CDR2: SGHRS, YFSETQ. Losses at the gene ends were 2 bases for V and 8 bases for J; bases not matched to a gene: 6. The CDR3 spans 14 residues. CDR3 bases: TGCGCCAGCAGCTTTGACAGGGCGGGGGAAAAACTGTTTTTT. Translating gives CASSFDRAGEKLFF.

This clone was counted only a few times. The rearrangement links TRBV4-2 to TRBJ2-5, with D possibly being TRBD1 (6 bases). The CDR3 is made up of 13 amino acids. V was clipped by 5 bases and J by 4 bases, with 11 bases between them. Germline loops: CDR1 LGHNA, CDR2 YNFKEQ. The CDR3 sequence: CASSYRELETQYF. CDR3 sequence (DNA): TGTGCCAGCAGCTACAGGGAATTAGAGACCCAGTACTTC.

This clone appeared a single time. The same CDR3 can be traced to other DNA sequences in this sample. V usage is TRBV5-5 and J usage is TRBJ2-5, with 8 bases matching TRBD2. There are 14 residues in the CDR3. The V gene end was trimmed by 2 bases and the J gene end by 5 bases; junction bases not matched to a gene: 5. Germline CDR1 SGHKS, CDR2 YYEKEE (reference sequence). CDR3 sequence reads: CASSFSAGGETQYF. The CDR3 DNA reads as TGTGCCAGCAGCTTTTCGGCGGGAGGCGAGACCCAGTACTTC.

The J gene is TRBJ2-7, the V gene TRBV5-4, with 8 nucleotides matching TRBD2. The CDR3 sequence is 13 residues long. After removal of 5 bases from V and 7 bases from J, the junction contained 8 bases not matched to a gene. Germline CDR1 SGHNT, CDR2 YYREEE (reference sequence). DNA of the CDR3: TGTGCCAGCAGTCAGCGGGAGACTTTTGAGCAGTACTTC. Its translation: CASSQRETFEQYF. Filled out from reference TRBV5-4 and TRBJ2-7, the complete variable domain reads ETGVTQSPTHLIKTRGQQVTLRCSSQSGHNTVSWYQQALGQGPQFIFQYYREEENGRGNFPPRFSGLQFPNYSSELNVNALELDDSALYLCASSQRETFEQYFGPGTRLTVT.

V usage is TRBV5-1 and J usage is TRBJ1-5; D is possibly TRBD1 (5 bases). The germline CDR1 and CDR2 sequences are SGHRS and YFSETQ. The germline V and J ends were trimmed by 4 bases and 5 bases, with 13 bases remaining between them. This CDR3 is 14 amino acids long. The CDR3 is CASSVSGFDQPQHF. The CDR3 DNA reads as TGCGCCAGCAGCGTCTCAGGGTTCGATCAGCCCCAGCATTTT. Together with reference TRBV5-1 and TRBJ1-5, the CDR3 gives the full variable domain: KAGVTQTPRYLIKTRGQQVTLSCSPISGHRSVSWYQQTPGQGLQFLFEYFSETQRNKGNFPGRFSGRQFSNSRSEMNVSTLELGDSALYLCASSVSGFDQPQHFGDGTRLSIL.

This chain joins TRBV15 and TRBJ1-2, with 10 positions matching TRBD1. Germline CDR1 reads LNHNV; CDR2 reads YYDKDF (reference sequence). V dropped 0 bases and J dropped 4; count of bases not matched to a gene: 8. CDR3 length: 17 amino acids. The CDR3 region has the DNA TGTGCCACCAGCAGAGATGCCGGGACAGGGGTTCTCTATGGCTACACCTTC. Amino acids: CATSRDAGTGVLYGYTF.

The V call is TRBV10-3, the J call TRBJ1-5, with D possibly TRBD1 on 5 matching bases. CDR1 is ENHRY and CDR2 is SYGVKD in the germline V gene. V was shortened by 2 bases and J by 1 base, with 21 bases between the two germline ends. The CDR3 spans 19 residues. CDR3 loop: CAISESLGGSGASNQPQHF. The DNA for the CDR3 is TGTGCCATCAGTGAGAGTCTCGGGGGTTCTGGGGCGAGCAATCAGCCCCAGCATTTT.

The genes are TRBV4-1 and TRBJ1-1, with a tentative D call TRBD1 (5 bases). There are 15 residues in the CDR3. Germline CDR1 reads MGHRA; CDR2 reads YSYEKL. Trimming took 5 bases from V and 0 from J, leaving 13 bases between them. The CDR3 here is CASSWAGGVNTEAFF. In DNA form, the CDR3 reads TGCGCCAGCAGCTGGGCGGGAGGGGTGAACACTGAAGCTTTCTTT.

The chain uses TRBV2 and TRBJ2-5, with D possibly TRBD2 on 7 matching bases. In germline, CDR1 is SNHLY, CDR2 FYNNEI. The CDR3 spans 14 residues. The ends were cut back, 4 bases at V and 1 base at J, with 10 bases in the middle. This chain's CDR3 is CASSGGGGQETQYF. The DNA of the CDR3 is TGTGCCAGCAGTGGGGGGGGCGGCCAAGAGACCCAGTACTTC.

The J gene is TRBJ2-1, the V gene TRBV7-7; TRBD2 might be the D (5 bases). The germline V and J ends were trimmed by 3 bases and 3 bases, with 9 bases remaining between them. The CDR3 runs to 14 residues. The V gene's germline CDR1 is SSHAT and CDR2 FNYEAQ (reference sequence). Written as DNA, the CDR3 is TGTGCCAGCAGCTTGGGCGGGTTCTACAATGAGCAGTTCTTC. Amino acid sequence: CASSLGGFYNEQFF. The complete variable domain, with remaining parts taken from reference TRBV7-7 and TRBJ2-1, reads GAGVSQSPRYKVTKRGQDVTLRCDPISSHATLYWYQQALGQGPEFLTYFNYEAQPDKSGLPSDRFSAERPEGSISTLTIQRTEQRDSAMYRCASSLGGFYNEQFFGPGTRLTVL.

The rearrangement uses TRBV25-1 and TRBJ1-1; D is perhaps TRBD1 (5 bases). Germline assignment: CDR1 MGHDK and CDR2 SYGVNS. The CDR3 runs to 13 residues. Trimming took 2 bases from V and 11 from J, leaving 15 bases between them. DNA of the CDR3: TGTGCCAGCAGTGAAGGGGCCTCGGCCGGGGCTTTCTTT. Protein: CASSEGASAGAFF.